This T cell receptor beta chain stems from a study of T cell responses to AZD1222 COVID-19 vaccine (dated by TCRdb to about 2021). The study in broad terms: AZD1222 recipients with second doses at about 4 weeks or about 12 weeks were pooled, because spike-specific TCR depth and breadth did not differ between schedules. A total of over 230 trial participants underwent TCR sequencing, of whom nearly 210 had received two doses of AZD1222 and 26 had received two doses of the MenACWY control vaccine. Trial participants were enrolled by age into subgroups of 18-55, 56-69 and 70-plus years, and around 140, 26 and 57 TCR-sequenced participants, respectively, were included in these subgroups. The paper as a whole reports these results and caveats: Spike-specific TCR breadth and depth rose significantly after two AZD1222 doses compared with day 0 and with MenACWY recipients. Conclusions about previously exposed vaccinees were limited because only six AZD1222 recipients were SARS-CoV-2 seropositive at baseline. Nearly half of unique spike-specific TCRs reportedly recognized epitopes outside regions mutated in the B.1.351 and B.1.1.7 variants. In the small 56-69-year group, the increase in depth fell short of significance, most likely because of low power. Participants were mostly white British, with more females than males. The authors suggested clonal diversity may have been underestimated. Vaccine-associated CD4 TCRs spanned the whole spike protein, with dominant responses in regions 160-218 and 743-854. Because no day 14 peak-response samples were available, the repertoires could be characterized only after the peak T cell response.

In light of the paper, this sample's time point label describes: baseline before first vaccination. The vaccinee samples were drawn from two UK trials, COV001 and COV002, one of which was a single-blind randomized controlled phase 2/3 trial testing AZD1222 (ChAdOx1 nCoV-19) in healthy adults. For TCRbeta chain sequencing, PBMC samples were collected from trial participants at day 0 and at day 28 after the second dose. Of note for this clone: Its cognate antigen has yet to be identified. No quality values exist for individual bases; no much larger clone is one base distant.

The CDR3 sequence holds 14 residues, the cysteine and phenylalanine included. Only CDR3 DNA remains: 42 bases, in frame from the first base. Here V drops 6 bases and J drops 7 bases, and the junction holds 9 bases not matched to any gene. The germline V gene yields SGHVS for CDR1 and FQNEAQ for CDR2. The CDR3 regions of human TCRbeta chains were analyzed by immunosequencing. The study's own analysis went as follows. TCRs in the repertoires were matched against a reference library of SARS-CoV-2-specific TCRs that had been generated with the MIRA antigen-specificity platform. Breadth was defined as the fraction of unique TCRs that were SARS-CoV-2-associated, and depth was defined as the fraction of total T cells that were SARS-CoV-2-associated. Using the MIRA data, every spike-specific TCR was mapped to the spike region that the TCR reacted to and assigned to either a CD4 or a CD8 class. Log10-transformed breadth and depth values were compared by one-way ANOVA with Sidak's multiple comparisons tests. The table comes from immuneACCESS by way of TCRdb, which keeps in-frame sequences with V and J called. Part of the clones is missing from these tables; in studies checked, under half for an unresolved V gene and the rest for unknown reasons. V, J and clone size are those of that table, while D and trimming were read from the DNA. Within this sample are approximately 120,000 clones, with 70% to 90% of them counted one time only. Clones ranked in the top ten supply roughly 4.2% of the sample.

The source material was peripheral blood, sampled on day 0 of AZD1222 vaccination. The chain is made from TRBV7-8 and TRBJ1-2; 9 of the junction bases match TRBD1. This sequence originates from an adult in good health. The CDR3 has the sequence CASSLGGQGSGYTF. The DNA sequence is given as TGTGCCAGCAGTTTGGGGGGACAGGGATCTGGCTACACCTTC.